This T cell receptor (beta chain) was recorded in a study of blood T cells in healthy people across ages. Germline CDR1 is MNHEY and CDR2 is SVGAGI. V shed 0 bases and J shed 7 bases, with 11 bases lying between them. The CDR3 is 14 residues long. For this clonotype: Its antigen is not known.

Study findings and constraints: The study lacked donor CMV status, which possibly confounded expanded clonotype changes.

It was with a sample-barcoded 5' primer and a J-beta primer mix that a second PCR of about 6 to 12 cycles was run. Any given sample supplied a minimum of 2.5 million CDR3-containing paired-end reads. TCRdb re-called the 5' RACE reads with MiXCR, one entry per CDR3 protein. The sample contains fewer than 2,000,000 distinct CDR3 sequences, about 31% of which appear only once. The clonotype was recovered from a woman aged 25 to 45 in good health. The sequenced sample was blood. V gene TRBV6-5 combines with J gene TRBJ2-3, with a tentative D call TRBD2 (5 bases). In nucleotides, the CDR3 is TGTGCCAGCAGTTACTCGGTCGGGATAAATACGCAGTATTTT. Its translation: CASSYSVGINTQYF.